This entry concerns a single TCR beta chain. The CDR3 is 13 residues long. The V gene lost 5 bases and the J gene lost 9 bases, with 14 bases spanning the gap. The data are from a study of patients and donors after allogeneic stem cell transplantation. TCRdb re-analysed the RT-PCR reads in MiXCR, keeping a single row per CDR3 protein. The sample gives hundreds of thousands of distinct CDR3 sequences, roughly 17% of which show up once; 7.2% is in the top ten. Sequencing was done on a sample of blood, either unsorted or a sorted T cell fraction (not recorded which). This receptor was identified in a human donor who was either an allogeneic HSCT recipient or a stem cell or donor lymphocyte infusion donor (not recorded which). It is not recorded whose cells these are; they may come from a transplant donor. This rearrangement joins TRBV12-3 or TRBV12-4 to TRBJ2-1; D uncertain. The CDR3 loop reads CASSPPQVSEQFF. In DNA, the CDR3 is TGTGCCAGCAGTCCCCCCCAAGTAAGTGAGCAGTTCTTC.